Below are 26 T cell receptor beta chains sequenced from a single sample in a study of response to subunit inactivated influenza vaccine. TCRdb used MiXCR to reprocess the RT-PCR reads, holding one entry per CDR3 protein. This sample has hundreds of thousands of distinct CDR3 sequences, with around 11% found just once. This same sample was also part of a study on T cells expressing NK-cell markers. That report notes: 5'RACE template switching with UMIs generated TCR beta cDNA.

The material sequenced was PBMCs from blood, taken on the day of vaccination. Receptors were obtained from a man aged 50 or older who received an inactivated influenza vaccine.

This clonotype was observed a handful of times. The rearrangement uses TRBV20-1 and TRBJ2-5; 12 nucleotides match TRBD2. J lost 9 bases, V lost 6 bases, and 23 bases had no gene match. CDR1 and CDR2 (germline): DFQATT, SNEGSKA (reference sequence). CDR3 length: 18 residues. The CDR3 coding sequence is TGCAGTGCCTTCCACCCCGACCTCGGACTAGCGGGGTGGAAGGCCCAGTACTTC. Protein product: CSAFHPDLGLAGWKAQYF.

In this sample, this clonotype turned up a few times. The rearrangement uses TRBV28 and TRBJ2-5; 8 bases align to TRBD2. Germline V CDR1 and CDR2: MDHEN, SYDVKM. After removal of 1 base from V and 2 bases from J, the junction contained 3 bases not matched to a gene. This CDR3 region has 15 residues. The CDR3 coding sequence is TGTGCCAGCAGTTTATCGGGGGGGTTGCAAGAGACCCAGTACTTC. Translated, it gives CASSLSGGLQETQYF.

The chain is built from TRBV7-2 and TRBJ1-1, with 7 nucleotides matching TRBD1. Germline V gene lookup returns CDR1 SGHTA and CDR2 FQGNSA. The CDR3 is 15 amino acids. J gave up 3 bases and V 6 bases, and 10 bases lay outside the gene matches. Written as DNA, the CDR3 is TGTGCCAGCAGGTTGATGGTAACAGGGGACACTGAAGCTTTCTTT. Encoded protein: CASRLMVTGDTEAFF.

This clonotype has just a few counts. This chain joins TRBV5-1 and TRBJ2-2; the match to TRBD2 covers 9 bases. CDR3 size: 15 residues. V shed 3 bases, J shed 5 bases, and the junction held 5 bases outside the gene matches. CDR1 and CDR2 (germline): SGHRS, YFSETQ. The CDR3 reads CASSSRTSATGELFF. DNA for the CDR3: TGCGCCAGCAGCTCCAGGACTAGCGCGACCGGGGAGCTGTTTTTT.

This clonotype was counted ten times or more. The chain employs TRBV3-1 and TRBJ2-1, with TRBD2 matching 7 bases. CDR1 and CDR2 (germline): LGHDT, YNNKEL (reference sequence). The V segment lost 5 bases and the J segment 0 bases; nucleotides outside the gene matches: 4. This CDR3 has 15 residues. The CDR3, as DNA: TGTGCCAGCAGCATGCTAGCGGTCTCCTACAATGAGCAGTTCTTC. Translation gives CASSMLAVSYNEQFF.

This clonotype was detected a few times. The rearrangement joins TRBV29-1 to TRBJ2-7; a weak D match, TRBD1 (6 bases). The ends were cut back, 4 bases at V and 10 bases at J, with 14 bases in the middle. CDR1 is SQVTM, CDR2 ANQGSEA, per germline. This CDR3 is 11 amino acids long. CDR3 sequence (DNA): TGCAGCGTTGTATCAGGGGTAGAACAGTACTTC. Encoded protein: CSVVSGVEQYF.

The chain joins TRBV18 to TRBJ2-5; D is perhaps TRBD1 or TRBD2 (5 bases each). This CDR3 is 15 amino acids long. CDR1 and CDR2 (germline): KGHSH, LQKENI. V lost 0 bases and J 5 bases, leaving 13 bases between the germline ends. The CDR3 region is CASSPPGTAGETQYF. The CDR3 nucleotides are TGTGCCAGCTCACCACCCGGGACCGCTGGCGAGACCCAGTACTTC.

This clonotype occurred a few times. This chain connects TRBV7-2 to TRBJ1-3; D is ambiguous. CDR1 is SGHTA and CDR2 is FQGNSA in the germline V gene. The CDR3 is 15 residues long. The V end lost 1 base, the J end lost 0 bases, and 7 bases lay between the germline ends. CDR3 residues: CASSLGAFSGNTIYF. The CDR3 DNA reads as TGTGCCAGCAGCTTAGGAGCCTTCTCTGGAAACACCATATATTTT.

The CDR3 sequence is CASSPAGRGSYNEQFF. CDR3 coding DNA: TGTGCCAGCTCACCGGCAGGGCGCGGCTCCTACAATGAGCAGTTCTTC. V and J are TRBV18 and TRBJ2-1; TRBD1 might be the D (5 bases). Germline V gene lookup returns CDR1 KGHSH and CDR2 LQKENI. The CDR3 is made up of 16 amino acids. The V gene lost 3 bases and the J gene lost 0 bases, with 12 bases spanning the gap.

In its sample, this clonotype was seen a few times. CDR3 loop: CASSLAGPSKTQYF. The DNA for the CDR3 is TGTGCCAGCAGTTTAGCGGGACCCTCCAAGACCCAGTACTTC. This sequence joins TRBV28 and TRBJ2-5, with D perhaps matching TRBD2 (6 bases). Germline V gene sequence: CDR1 MDHEN, CDR2 SYDVKM. The CDR3 spans 14 residues. Trimming left V 2 bases short and J 6 bases short, with 13 bases between.

This clonotype has just a few counts. The chain joins TRBV4-1 to TRBJ1-4; possible D gene TRBD1, 5 bases. The CDR3 has 16 residues. Germline lookup yields CDR1 MGHRA and CDR2 YSYEKL. V was pared by 0 bases and J by 2 bases, with 10 bases between. CDR3 sequence: CASSQESPGTNEKLFF. CDR3 in DNA: TGCGCCAGCAGCCAAGAGTCCCCAGGGACTAATGAAAAACTGTTTTTT.

This clonotype has a handful of counts. The CDR3 DNA is TGCAGTGCTAGGTCTGGCAGGGCCTATGGCTACACCTTC. Residues: CSARSGRAYGYTF. This chain uses TRBV20-1 with TRBJ1-2, with D tentatively TRBD1 (5 bases). Trimming stripped 3 bases from V and 4 bases from J, with 12 bases between. Per the germline V gene, CDR1 is DFQATT and CDR2 is SNEGSKA (reference sequence). The CDR3 totals 13 residues.

The chain joins TRBV27 to TRBJ2-2; 9 nucleotides agree with TRBD1. Trimming removed 6 bases from V and 7 bases from J; junction bases left unmatched: 9. The germline V gene encodes CDR1 MNHEY and CDR2 SMNVEV (reference sequence). CDR3 length equals 15 residues. CDR3: CASSDDDRGVGELFF. CDR3 DNA: TGTGCCAGCAGCGACGACGACAGGGGGGTCGGGGAGCTGTTTTTT.

Comment on this clonotype: Mismatch with germline at one junction end may stem from a read error. The V and J genes are TRBV5-6 and TRBJ2-1; 7 bases are shared with TRBD2. CDR1 SGHDT and CDR2 YYEEEE come from the germline V gene. The length of the CDR3 is 16 residues. CDR3 protein: CASSLGLGFSYDEQFF. DNA of the CDR3: TGTGCCAGCAGCCTCGGACTAGGATTCTCCTACGATGAGCAGTTCTTC.

This clonotype turned up a few times. The gene calls are TRBV5-1 and TRBJ2-5, with D hard to call. The CDR3 loop spans 13 amino acids. Germline values: CDR1 SGHRS, CDR2 YFSETQ. Trimming took off 2 bases at V and 5 bases at J, with 10 bases between the two ends. CDR3 sequence: CASSFVSLETQYF. The CDR3 DNA follows: TGCGCCAGCAGCTTTGTCTCTTTGGAGACCCAGTACTTC.

There are a few counts of this clonotype. One end of the junction does not line up with germline, which may come from a read error. J is TRBJ2-3 and V is TRBV2; D is ambiguous. This CDR3 has 14 residues. The germline V gene has CDR1 SNHLY and CDR2 FYNNEI. This CDR3 reads CASSEWSSRDTQYF. CDR3 DNA sequence: TGTGCCAGCAGTGAGTGGAGTAGCAGAGATACGCAGTATTTT. Looking up the rest from reference TRBV2 and TRBJ2-3 gives the full variable domain: EPEVTQTPSHQVTQMGQEVILRCVPISNHLYFYWYRQILGQKVEFLVSFYNNEISEKSEIFDDQFSVERPDGSNFTLKIRSTKLEDSAMYFCASSEWSSRDTQYFGPGTRLTVL.

At least ten counts were recorded for this clonotype. The chain links TRBV5-1 to TRBJ2-2; the D is unclear. Germline loops: CDR1 SGHRS, CDR2 YFSETQ. This CDR3 has 15 amino acids. Trimming removed 1 base from V and 6 bases from J, with 13 bases in between. The chain's CDR3 is CASSLSGVFPGELFF. CDR3 coding DNA: TGCGCCAGCAGCTTGTCGGGCGTCTTCCCCGGGGAGCTGTTTTTT.

In its sample, this clonotype was seen a few times. The chain employs TRBV12-3 or TRBV12-4 and TRBJ1-1; 7 bases align to TRBD1. The CDR3 spans 13 residues. The V segment lost 7 bases and the J segment 1 base; nucleotides outside the gene matches: 3. The CDR3 DNA reads as TGTGCCAGCATCCAGGGGGGGAACACTGAAGCTTTCTTT. It codes for CASIQGGNTEAFF.

This clonotype has a count of ten or more. J is TRBJ1-1 and V is TRBV29-1; D not certain. Deletions cut 7 bases from V and 3 bases from J, with 18 bases between. The CDR3 runs 14 residues. Germline V gives CDR1 SQVTM, CDR2 ANQGSEA. The CDR3 region is CSDEGQAFYTEAFF. CDR3 DNA: TGCAGCGACGAAGGGCAGGCCTTTTACACTGAAGCTTTCTTT. The whole variable domain, remainder taken from reference TRBV29-1 and TRBJ1-1, is SAVISQKPSRDICQRGTSLTIQCQVDSQVTMMFWYRQQPGQSLTLIATANQGSEATYESGFVIDKFPISRPNLTFSTLTVSNMSPEDSSIYLCSDEGQAFYTEAFFGQGTRLTVV.

This clonotype was detected only a few times. The chain couples TRBV7-6 to TRBJ2-2, with 10 bases matching TRBD1. J was trimmed by 4 bases and V by 5 bases; bases with no gene match: 13. The germline CDR1 and CDR2 sequences are SGHVS and FNYEAQ. This CDR3 contains 18 residues. This CDR3 reads CASSPPTGTGVSTGELFF. CDR3 nucleotide sequence: TGTGCCAGCAGCCCCCCGACCGGGACAGGGGTTAGCACCGGGGAGCTGTTTTTT. Complete variable domain (other parts from reference TRBV7-6 and TRBJ2-2): GAGVSQSPRYKVTKRGQDVALRCDPISGHVSLYWYRQALGQGPEFLTYFNYEAQQDKSGLPNDRFSAERPEGSISTLTIQRTEQRDSAMYRCASSPPTGTGVSTGELFFGEGSRLTVL.

The V and J genes are TRBV11-2 and TRBJ2-1; 12 nucleotides agree with TRBD2. The J segment lost 15 bases and the V segment lost 4 bases, leaving 10 bases of the junction unmatched. Germline lookup yields CDR1 SGHAT and CDR2 FQNNGV. The CDR3 has 14 amino acids. The CDR3 protein is CASSSGLAGGLTFF. DNA of the CDR3: TGTGCCAGCAGCTCTGGGCTAGCGGGGGGGCTGACGTTCTTC. The variable domain in full, completed from reference TRBV11-2 and TRBJ2-1, reads EAGVAQSPRYKIIEKRQSVAFWCNPISGHATLYWYQQILGQGPKLLIQFQNNGVVDDSQLPKDRFSAERLKGVDSTLKIQPAKLEDSAVYLCASSSGLAGGLTFFGPGTRLTVL.

This clonotype was detected a few times. The chain couples TRBV24-1 to TRBJ2-5, with 10 bases that match TRBD1. Per the germline V gene, CDR1 is KGHDR and CDR2 is SFDVKD. CDR3 length equals 16 residues. J was trimmed by 5 bases and V by 4 bases; bases with no gene match: 9. The CDR3, as DNA: TGTGCCACCAGTGAGCGGGACAGGGGAACGGAGGAGACCCAGTACTTC. Translated: CATSERDRGTEETQYF.

A few counts support this clonotype. The rearrangement uses TRBV11-2 and TRBJ2-2, with D unresolved. This CDR3 has 14 amino acids. The V gene lost 8 bases and the J gene lost 4 bases, with 14 bases spanning the gap. The germline CDR1 and CDR2 sequences are SGHAT and FQNNGV. CDR3 DNA sequence: TGTGCCAGCCTAGGGCAGAAACCCACCGGGGAGCTGTTTTTT. This translates into CASLGQKPTGELFF.

This clonotype was detected only a few times. V is TRBV2 and J is TRBJ2-7; no definite D call. With 8 bases removed from V and 3 bases from J, the gap between germline ends came to 17 bases. CDR3 size: 14 residues. Germline CDR1 and CDR2: SNHLY and FYNNEI. The CDR3 DNA reads as TGTGCCAGCGCCCCTACCCGAACCAGCTACGAGCAGTACTTC. This codes for CASAPTRTSYEQYF. Based on the CDR3 plus reference TRBV2 and TRBJ2-7, the full variable domain is EPEVTQTPSHQVTQMGQEVILRCVPISNHLYFYWYRQILGQKVEFLVSFYNNEISEKSEIFDDQFSVERPDGSNFTLKIRSTKLEDSAMYFCASAPTRTSYEQYFGPGTRLTVT.

The chain uses TRBV7-2 and TRBJ2-1; D gene uncertain. The CDR3 has 17 residues. Germline CDR1 is SGHTA and CDR2 is FQGNSA. Trimming took off 0 bases at V and 0 bases at J, with 12 bases between the two ends. The CDR3 coding sequence is TGTGCCAGCAGCTTAGCTGCGGCTGCCCTCTCCTACAATGAGCAGTTCTTC. Translated, it gives CASSLAAAALSYNEQFF.

This clonotype was counted a few times. The rearrangement links TRBV4-3 to TRBJ2-3; no clear D gene. V was pared by 3 bases and J by 5 bases, with 15 bases between. This CDR3 is 15 amino acids long. Germline V gene data show CDR1 as LGHNA and CDR2 as YSLEER. The CDR3 here is CASSHGPVEEDTQYF. The CDR3, as DNA: TGCGCCAGCAGCCACGGGCCTGTGGAAGAAGATACGCAGTATTTT.